A single sample gave rise to the 28 T cell receptor beta chains below, sequenced in a study of cytomegalovirus exposure and HLA in healthy donors. Generated by immunoSEQ multiplex PCR, the TCRdb table keeps only in-frame clones and is missing some. The sample has around 400,000 clones; about nine tenths are singletons. The sample taken for sequencing was PBMCs. The receptors originated from a woman younger than 30 in good health and CMV-seronegative.

The chain is built from TRBV7-2 and TRBJ1-2; TRBD1 matches at 8 bases. CDR3 length: 13 amino acids. Trimming at V came to 4 bases and at J to 6 bases, leaving 4 bases not matched to a gene. Germline loops: CDR1 SGHTA, CDR2 FQGNSA. The CDR3 loop is CASSSDRVNGYTF. The CDR3 bases are TGTGCCAGCAGCTCGGACAGGGTGAATGGCTACACCTTC.

The chain joins TRBV29-1 to TRBJ2-7; 12 bases are a match to TRBD2. The CDR3 runs to 13 residues. Germline trimming cut 6 bases from V and 3 bases from J; bases unmatched to any gene: 3. Germline-derived CDR1 and CDR2 are SQVTM and ANQGSEA. The CDR3 sequence is CSVALAGGYEQYF. The CDR3 DNA reads TGCAGCGTCGCACTAGCGGGGGGCTACGAGCAGTACTTC.

This rearrangement joins TRBV6-1 to TRBJ2-7; D unresolved. This CDR3 spans 13 amino acids. CDR1 and CDR2 from the germline V gene are MNHNS and SASEGT. V lost 7 bases, J lost 0 bases, and 10 bases lay in between. The CDR3 protein is CASTGGSSYEQYF. In DNA, the CDR3 is TGTGCCAGCACGGGTGGCAGCTCCTACGAGCAGTACTTC.

The rearrangement joins TRBV2 to TRBJ2-5; 11 nucleotides line up with TRBD2. The germline CDR1 and CDR2 sequences are SNHLY and FYNNEI. The CDR3 runs to 16 residues. Germline trimming cut 5 bases from V and 5 bases from J; bases unmatched to any gene: 10. The CDR3 DNA reads as TGTGCCAGCAGTCCTGACCTAGCGGGAGGTAGGGAGACCCAGTACTTC. It encodes CASSPDLAGGRETQYF. Full variable domain (remainder filled in from reference TRBV2 and TRBJ2-5): EPEVTQTPSHQVTQMGQEVILRCVPISNHLYFYWYRQILGQKVEFLVSFYNNEISEKSEIFDDQFSVERPDGSNFTLKIRSTKLEDSAMYFCASSPDLAGGRETQYFGPGTRLLVL.

The CDR3 spells CASSEILASNYNEQFF. In DNA, the CDR3 is TGTGCCAGCAGTGAAATCCTAGCGAGTAACTACAATGAGCAGTTCTTC. The chain has TRBV2 and TRBJ2-1; D perhaps matches TRBD2 (6 bases). Germline assignment: CDR1 SNHLY and CDR2 FYNNEI. Trimming removed 2 bases at V and 3 bases at J, with 14 bases between. The CDR3 spans 16 residues.

The CDR3 nucleotides read TGCAGTGCAAGTAGGGGATCTAGGGCTTTCTTT. Translation gives CSASRGSRAFF. The gene calls are TRBV20-1 and TRBJ1-1; D might be TRBD1 (5 bases). From germline, CDR1 is DFQATT and CDR2 SNEGSKA (reference sequence). The CDR3 spans 11 residues. V gave up 6 bases and J gave up 11 bases, with 16 bases separating them.

This clone was picked up one time. This chain links TRBV7-9 with TRBJ1-1; D not resolved. The CDR3 has 16 amino acids. Germline-derived CDR1 and CDR2 are SEHNR and FQNEAQ (reference sequence). Trimming took off 5 bases at V and 4 bases at J, with 20 bases between the two ends. The CDR3 nucleotides read TGTGCCAGCAGCCCGGCTGGGAGGACCCTGGGCACTGAAGCTTTCTTT. It codes for CASSPAGRTLGTEAFF. Full variable domain (outside the CDR3, taken from reference TRBV7-9 and TRBJ1-1): DTGVSQNPRHKITKRGQNVTFRCDPISEHNRLYWYRQTLGQGPEFLTYFQNEAQLEKSRLLSDRFSAERPKGSFSTLEIQRTEQGDSAMYLCASSPAGRTLGTEAFFGQGTRLTVV.

J is TRBJ2-1 and V is TRBV5-1, with TRBD2 matching over 10 bases. Germline V lookup: CDR1 SGHRS, CDR2 YFSETQ. The CDR3 length is 17 residues. V shed 4 bases, J shed 4 bases, and the junction held 11 bases outside the gene matches. The CDR3 loop is CASSPPRTSGFYNEQFF. CDR3 coding DNA: TGCGCCAGCAGCCCGCCCCGGACTAGCGGTTTTTACAATGAGCAGTTCTTC.

The rearrangement joins TRBV27 to TRBJ2-5; 10 bases are a match to TRBD1. Germline V gene lookup returns CDR1 MNHEY and CDR2 SMNVEV (reference sequence). The junction had 7 bases not matched to a gene; V was cut back by 3 bases and J by 0 bases. The CDR3 has 17 amino acids. The chain's CDR3 is CASSFPGTGDDQETQYF. The CDR3 bases are TGTGCCAGCAGTTTCCCCGGGACAGGGGACGACCAAGAGACCCAGTACTTC.

The rearrangement links TRBV5-1 to TRBJ1-1, with D perhaps TRBD1 (5 bases). The CDR3 is 15 residues long. Between the trimmed V and J ends, which lost 0 bases and 2 bases, there was a span of 11 bases. Germline CDR1 is SGHRS and CDR2 is YFSETQ. The CDR3 reads CASSLVGAENTEAFF. In DNA form, the CDR3 reads TGCGCCAGCAGCTTGGTAGGGGCGGAAAACACTGAAGCTTTCTTT.

This clone was recorded once. The V call is TRBV15, the J call TRBJ1-2; 7 bases map to TRBD1. V dropped 9 bases and J dropped 5; count of bases not matched to a gene: 6. This CDR3 comprises 12 residues. Germline V lookup: CDR1 LNHNV, CDR2 YYDKDF (reference sequence). CDR3 sequence: CATYQGEYGYTF. The CDR3 DNA sequence: TGTGCCACTTACCAGGGGGAGTATGGCTACACCTTC.

The chain combines TRBV19 with TRBJ2-7; 12 positions match TRBD2. With 5 bases clipped from V and 3 bases from J, the junction kept 11 bases outside the gene matches. CDR3 length equals 17 residues. Germline lookup yields CDR1 LNHDA and CDR2 SQIVND (reference sequence). The CDR3 nucleotides read TGTGCCAGTAGTTTCCGACTAGCGGGAGATGCGGTCTACGAGCAGTACTTC. This translates into CASSFRLAGDAVYEQYF.

This clone was counted once. The rearrangement joins TRBV6-1 to TRBJ2-1; 13 bases map to TRBD2. The CDR3 length is 15 residues. Unmatched junction bases numbered 4, after V lost 6 bases and J lost 5 bases. Germline V lookup: CDR1 MNHNS, CDR2 SASEGT. CDR3 sequence reads: CASSWTSGGHNEQFF. Here the CDR3 DNA reads TGTGCCAGCAGCTGGACTAGCGGGGGACACAATGAGCAGTTCTTC.

V is TRBV28 and J is TRBJ1-1, with D possibly matching TRBD1 (6 bases). The length of the CDR3 is 14 residues. From germline, CDR1 is MDHEN and CDR2 SYDVKM. Trimming took 4 bases from V and 1 from J, leaving 10 bases between them. CDR3 bases: TGTGCCAGCAGTTCTAGGACAGAGAACACTGAAGCTTTCTTT. The encoded protein is CASSSRTENTEAFF.

This chain joins TRBV5-5 and TRBJ1-2; TRBD1 matches at 8 bases. Germline values: CDR1 SGHKS, CDR2 YYEKEE (reference sequence). CDR3 size: 16 residues. V lost 0 bases and J lost 4; bases outside the gene matches: 8. The CDR3 DNA is TGTGCCAGCAGCTTGGGTGGACAGGGTCGGGTCTATGGCTACACCTTC. It yields the protein CASSLGGQGRVYGYTF.

V and J are TRBV7-9 and TRBJ2-2; 9 nucleotides align to TRBD1. The CDR3 covers 14 residues. Trimming at V came to 5 bases and at J to 3 bases, leaving 1 base not matched to a gene. From germline, CDR1 is SEHNR and CDR2 FQNEAQ (reference sequence). For the CDR3, the DNA is TGTGCCAGCAGCCGGACAGGGGACACCGGGGAGCTGTTTTTT. Residues: CASSRTGDTGELFF.

This clone was recorded a few times. The V and J genes are TRBV2 and TRBJ2-5; 8 nucleotides agree with TRBD2. CDR3 length: 17 amino acids. V was pared by 4 bases and J by 8 bases, with 18 bases of the junction left unmatched. From germline, CDR1 is SNHLY and CDR2 FYNNEI. The CDR3 sequence: CASSVDFSGAPRRTQYF. DNA of the CDR3: TGTGCCAGCAGTGTCGATTTTAGCGGGGCCCCCCGACGAACCCAGTACTTC.

The CDR3 is CASSLAVIADTQYF. CDR3 in DNA: TGTGCCAGCAGTTTAGCAGTTATCGCAGATACGCAGTATTTT. This chain connects TRBV28 to TRBJ2-3; D is unclear. With 2 bases removed from V and 4 bases from J, the gap between germline ends came to 10 bases. Per germline, CDR1 MDHEN and CDR2 SYDVKM. The CDR3 is 14 residues long.

In DNA, the CDR3 is TGTGCCAGCAGACAGGGAAGGAACAATGAGCAGTTCTTC. The encoded protein is CASRQGRNNEQFF. The V and J genes are TRBV27 and TRBJ2-1; D is possibly TRBD1 (6 bases). V gave up 6 bases and J gave up 5 bases, with 11 bases separating them. CDR3 size: 13 residues. The germline gives CDR1 MNHEY, CDR2 SMNVEV (reference sequence).

The chain links TRBV28 to TRBJ1-1; D not certain. Germline lookup yields CDR1 MDHEN and CDR2 SYDVKM. V was cut by 3 bases and J by 8 bases, with 7 bases left in between. This CDR3 has 11 residues. The CDR3 sequence is CASSLGREAFF. CDR3 bases: TGTGCCAGCAGTTTGGGCAGGGAAGCTTTCTTT.

The rearrangement uses TRBV13 and TRBJ2-7; D possibly corresponds to TRBD2 (5 bases). Between the trimmed V and J ends, which lost 7 bases and 2 bases, there was a span of 18 bases. This CDR3 contains 15 residues. In germline, CDR1 is PRHDT, CDR2 FYEKMQ (reference sequence). This chain's CDR3 is CASNRRASRTYEQYF. CDR3 bases: TGTGCCAGCAACAGACGGGCTAGCAGAACCTACGAGCAGTACTTC.

The V gene is TRBV29-1, the J gene TRBJ2-5; tentatively, D is TRBD2 (6 bases). In germline, CDR1 is SQVTM, CDR2 ANQGSEA. The CDR3 covers 12 residues. Trimming stripped 7 bases from V and 1 base from J, with 10 bases between. CDR3 DNA: TGCAGCGACCAACTAGCCCAAGAGACCCAGTACTTC. Protein sequence: CSDQLAQETQYF.

Only a few counts were recorded for this clone. This sequence joins TRBV7-7 and TRBJ2-1; D remains ambiguous. V was trimmed by 2 bases and J by 7 bases, leaving 9 bases between them. The CDR3 spans 13 residues. Per the germline V gene, CDR1 is SSHAT and CDR2 is FNYEAQ (reference sequence). The CDR3 here is CASSLMSSNEQFF. The CDR3 DNA follows: TGTGCCAGCAGCTTAATGTCCAGTAATGAGCAGTTCTTC.

Turning to this clone: The sample carries other DNA sequences with the same CDR3. The V call is TRBV27, the J call TRBJ2-3; 9 positions match TRBD2. The germline gives CDR1 MNHEY, CDR2 SMNVEV (reference sequence). CDR3 length: 15 amino acids. V lost 2 bases and J lost 0; bases outside the gene matches: 0. CDR3 amino acids: CASSLLAGSTDTQYF. The DNA of the CDR3 is TGTGCCAGCAGTTTACTAGCGGGAAGCACAGATACGCAGTATTTT.

The gene calls are TRBV19 and TRBJ1-5; 8 bases match TRBD1. This CDR3 comprises 13 residues. J gave up 4 bases and V 4 bases, and 0 bases lay outside the gene matches. Looked up from germline, CDR1 is LNHDA and CDR2 is SQIVND (reference sequence). The DNA for the CDR3 is TGTGCCAGTAGTAGGGACAGGAATCAGCCCCAGCATTTT. Encoded protein: CASSRDRNQPQHF.

This clone was seen more than once but under ten times. The chain couples TRBV4-1 to TRBJ2-7, with D perhaps TRBD2 (6 bases). CDR3 length equals 16 residues. Germline assignment: CDR1 MGHRA and CDR2 YSYEKL. V was cut by 3 bases and J by 0 bases, with 15 bases left in between. The CDR3, as DNA: TGCGCCAGCAGCCAGGTCTTTGACGGGAGCTCCTACGAGCAGTACTTC. Translated, it gives CASSQVFDGSSYEQYF.

This rearrangement joins TRBV27 to TRBJ1-1; 8 bases map to TRBD1. Trimming at V came to 5 bases and at J to 5 bases, leaving 16 bases not matched to a gene. CDR3 length equals 17 residues. Germline-derived CDR1 and CDR2 are MNHEY and SMNVEV (reference sequence). The CDR3 spells CASSPSSLGQGSTEAFF. CDR3 nucleotides: TGTGCCAGCAGTCCCTCCAGCCTCGGACAGGGAAGTACTGAAGCTTTCTTT.

The V and J genes are TRBV5-1 and TRBJ1-2, with 7 bases aligning to TRBD1. The CDR3 covers 13 residues. The V segment lost 2 bases and the J segment 7 bases; nucleotides outside the gene matches: 5. Germline V CDR1 and CDR2: SGHRS, YFSETQ. The DNA for the CDR3 is TGCGCCAGCAGCTTTACAGGGGATGGTGGCTACACCTTC. This gives the protein CASSFTGDGGYTF.